This T cell receptor (beta chain) was captured in a study of memory CD4+ T cells and cytomegalovirus serostatus. Study information: Donors were healthy Belgian adults, about ten CMV seropositive and about two dozen seronegative.

The sort gate was single viable CD3+CD4+CD8-CD45RO+ cells for memory CD4+ T cells. Serum IgG to CMV pp150, pp28, p38 and p52 defined serostatus. The sample holds one count of this clone. Germline lookup yields CDR1 SGHNT and CDR2 YYREEE (reference sequence). This CDR3 is 20 amino acids long. V lost 3 bases, J lost 0 bases, and 13 bases stayed unmatched. Sequencing was performed with immunoSEQ multiplex PCR; in TCRdb, only in-frame clones are kept and a portion is missing. The repertoire holds tens of thousands of clones, with around four fifths as singletons. Input material: memory CD4+ T cells from blood. The clonotype originates from an adult in good health and CMV-seronegative. V usage is TRBV5-4 and J usage is TRBJ2-1, with 12 positions matching TRBD2. The CDR3 bases are TGTGCCAGCAGCTGGGGGAGGGCGACTAGCGGGGGCCCCTCCTACAATGAGCAGTTCTTC. Its protein product is CASSWGRATSGGPSYNEQFF.